One sample yielded the 13 T cell receptor beta chains listed below, sequenced in a study of CD8 T cells in Susac syndrome (dated by TCRdb to the late 2010s). The library was obtained by the immunoSEQ multiplex PCR assay. RNA was extracted using the RNeasy kit, and roughly 0.45 to 1 microgram was reverse transcribed with random hexamers. The public reads were reanalyzed by TCRdb: fastp trimming at Q25, MiXCR alignment, in-frame beta chains only. For every CDR3 protein sequence, its rows merge into one entry that carries the most common genes and DNA. The sample data list approximately 74,000 distinct CDR3 sequences, and approximately 94% of these were observed just once. The top ten constitute 0.5% to 0.65% of the sample. The sequencing input was CD4+ T cells from PBMCs. These receptors were taken from a human donor with Susac syndrome.

The chain links TRBV10-3 to TRBJ2-7; D perhaps matches TRBD1 (5 bases). The CDR3 has 14 amino acids. V lost 5 bases to trimming and J lost 6 bases, with 17 bases between them. CDR1 is ENHRY and CDR2 is SYGVKD in the germline V gene. The CDR3 sequence: CAISSLDIGAEQYF. The CDR3 nucleotides read TGTGCCATCAGTTCGTTGGACATCGGAGCCGAGCAGTACTTC.

In DNA, the CDR3 is TGTGCCAGCAGCCCGCCCGGCGGGAGACAATACGAGCAGTACTTC. It codes for CASSPPGGRQYEQYF. The chain uses TRBV14 and TRBJ2-7; 7 bases match TRBD2. The CDR3 sequence is 15 residues long. Germline loops: CDR1 SGHDN, CDR2 FVKESK. Unmatched junction bases numbered 10, after V lost 4 bases and J lost 4 bases.

This clonotype has just one count. The V gene is TRBV29-1, the J gene TRBJ1-2, with 10 bases fitting TRBD1. CDR1 is SQVTM, CDR2 ANQGSEA, per germline. The CDR3 is 15 amino acids. CDR3 nucleotides: TGCAGTGACTCTCACTCTCGGGACAGGGGATTTTTGATCACCTTC. Its protein product is CSDSHSRDRGFLITF.

The chain uses TRBV2 and TRBJ2-2, with 10 bases aligning to TRBD2. Germline V CDR1 and CDR2: SNHLY, FYNNEI. This CDR3 comprises 17 residues. V was clipped by 6 bases and J by 7 bases; unmatched bases: 14. CDR3 region: CASSPRRAGGPVGELFF. The CDR3 region has the DNA TGTGCCAGCAGCCCCCGTAGAGCGGGGGGGCCAGTCGGGGAGCTGTTTTTT.

The rearrangement joins TRBV18 to TRBJ1-5; no firm D call. V lost 3 bases and J lost 0, with 9 bases in between. This CDR3 contains 15 residues. CDR1 KGHSH and CDR2 LQKENI come from the germline V gene. CDR3 bases: TGTGCCAGCTCACCCGACGTGTATAGCAATCAGCCCCAGCATTTT. Translating it yields CASSPDVYSNQPQHF.

This clonotype was recorded a few times. The rearrangement links TRBV5-6 to TRBJ2-1; no clear D. Between the trimmed V and J ends, which lost 4 bases and 1 base, there was a span of 18 bases. Germline CDR1 and CDR2: SGHDT and YYEEEE. This CDR3 spans 17 amino acids. The CDR3 region has the DNA TGTGCCAGCAGCCCTCCGTTCCCCACCTATTCCTACAATGAGCAGTTCTTC. As protein: CASSPPFPTYSYNEQFF.

This clonotype has a handful of counts. The rearrangement uses TRBV5-1 and TRBJ2-2, with 11 bases that match TRBD2. V lost 5 bases to trimming and J lost 4 bases; unmatched junction nucleotides: 4. The CDR3 is 15 residues long. Per germline, CDR1 SGHRS and CDR2 YFSETQ. CDR3 DNA sequence: TGCGCCAGCAGTAAACTAGCGGGAGCCACCGGGGAGCTGTTTTTT. Protein product: CASSKLAGATGELFF. The full variable domain, completed using reference TRBV5-1 and TRBJ2-2, is KAGVTQTPRYLIKTRGQQVTLSCSPISGHRSVSWYQQTPGQGLQFLFEYFSETQRNKGNFPGRFSGRQFSNSRSEMNVSTLELGDSALYLCASSKLAGATGELFFGEGSRLTVL.

This clonotype was counted a single time. The chain joins TRBV3-1 to TRBJ2-7; no definite D call. CDR3 length equals 13 residues. V was trimmed by 2 bases and J by 1 base, leaving 6 bases between them. Looked up from germline, CDR1 is LGHDT and CDR2 is YNNKEL (reference sequence). The CDR3 DNA is TGTGCCAGCAGCCAATCCCCTTCCTACGAGCAGTACTTC. Amino acid sequence: CASSQSPSYEQYF.

The V gene is TRBV27, the J gene TRBJ2-1; 7 nucleotides agree with TRBD2. The CDR3 is 17 residues long. Germline V CDR1 and CDR2: MNHEY, SMNVEV (reference sequence). V lost 4 bases and J lost 3; bases outside the gene matches: 12. The DNA of the CDR3 is TGTGCCAGCAGTTCCTCCTCGATAGCGGGTCTCTACAATGAGCAGTTCTTC. As protein: CASSSSSIAGLYNEQFF.

The chain couples TRBV12-3 or TRBV12-4 to TRBJ2-7, with D maybe TRBD1 (5 bases). The CDR3 totals 15 residues. V lost 4 bases and J 3 bases, leaving 16 bases between the germline ends. The CDR3 sequence: CASSSSKVRDYEQYF. The CDR3 DNA follows: TGTGCCAGCAGTTCCTCTAAGGTCAGGGACTACGAGCAGTACTTC.

Regarding this clonotype: At one end the junction does not follow the germline gene, possibly because of a read error. The chain joins TRBV7-7 to TRBJ2-1; 10 nucleotides match TRBD2. CDR3 size: 17 residues. CDR1 and CDR2 from the germline V gene are SSHAT and FNYEAQ (reference sequence). This CDR3 is CASSKDPSGSSYNEQFF. The CDR3 DNA follows: TGTGCTAGCAGCAAAGACCCTAGCGGGAGCTCGTACAATGAGCAGTTCTTC.

This rearrangement joins TRBV5-4 to TRBJ1-3; D call uncertain. Trimming took 2 bases from V and 4 from J, leaving 4 bases between them. This CDR3 region has 12 residues. Germline values: CDR1 SGHNT, CDR2 YYREEE (reference sequence). The CDR3: CASSFEGNTIYF. CDR3 in DNA: TGTGCCAGCAGCTTCGAAGGAAACACCATATATTTT.

The rearrangement links TRBV19 to TRBJ2-3; D tentatively reads TRBD1 or TRBD2 (5 bases each). The CDR3 has 16 amino acids. Trimming took off 5 bases at V and 3 bases at J, with 18 bases between the two ends. Germline V gives CDR1 LNHDA, CDR2 SQIVND (reference sequence). CDR3 residues: CASSPGAQPRTDTQYF. CDR3 in DNA: TGTGCCAGTAGTCCCGGGGCGCAGCCCAGAACAGATACGCAGTATTTT. The full variable domain, in which reference TRBV19 and TRBJ2-3 provide the parts outside the CDR3, is DGGITQSPKYLFRKEGQNVTLSCEQNLNHDAMYWYRQDPGQGLRLIYYSQIVNDFQKGDIAEGYSVSREKKESFPLTVTSAQKNPTAFYLCASSPGAQPRTDTQYFGPGTRLTVL.